The following is a T cell receptor (beta chain) sequence with its context. Its antigen is unidentified. V trimming: 5 bases; J trimming: 9 bases; junction bases outside the gene matches: 10. CDR3 length: 15 residues. Germline values: CDR1 SEHNR, CDR2 FQNEAQ (reference sequence). This record comes from a study of radiotherapy plus CTLA-4 blockade in lung cancer. Study-level background: Disease control was achieved by 31% of patients, and objective responses by 18%. General study results and limits: In blood, tumor-derived TCR clones expanded after radiotherapy plus ipilimumab.

Clones were read by immunoSEQ multiplex PCR, and TCRdb kept only the in-frame ones, dropping some. This repertoire shows about 88,000 clones, about two thirds found once; its top ten account for around an eighth. The V and J genes are TRBV7-9 and TRBJ2-6; TRBD1 matches at 7 bases. The receptor was derived from a human donor with non-small cell lung cancer that progressed on radiotherapy plus ipilimumab. The source material was peripheral blood, sampled from a patient treated with radiotherapy plus ipilimumab. DNA for the CDR3: TGTGCCAGCAGCCTCACGACAGGGTGGCACAACGTCCTGACTTTC. Translated, it gives CASSLTTGWHNVLTF.